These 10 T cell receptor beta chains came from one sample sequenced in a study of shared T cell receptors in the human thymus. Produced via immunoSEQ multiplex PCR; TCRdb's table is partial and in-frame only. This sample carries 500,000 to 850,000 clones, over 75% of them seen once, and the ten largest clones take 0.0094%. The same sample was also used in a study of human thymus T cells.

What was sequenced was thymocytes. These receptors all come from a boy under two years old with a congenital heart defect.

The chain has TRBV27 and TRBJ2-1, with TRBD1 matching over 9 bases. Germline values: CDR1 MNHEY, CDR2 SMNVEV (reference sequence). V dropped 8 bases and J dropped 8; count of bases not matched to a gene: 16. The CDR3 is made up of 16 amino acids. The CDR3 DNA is TGTGCCAGCCGTTGCCAACAGGGGGCGACTTACCATGAGCAGTTCTTC. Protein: CASRCQQGATYHEQFF.

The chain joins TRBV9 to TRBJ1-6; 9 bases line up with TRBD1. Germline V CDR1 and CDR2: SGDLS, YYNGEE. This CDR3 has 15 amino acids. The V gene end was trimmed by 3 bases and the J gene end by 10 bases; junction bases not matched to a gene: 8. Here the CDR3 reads CASSAPGQGDSPLHF. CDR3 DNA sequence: TGTGCCAGCAGCGCGCCGGGACAGGGAGACTCACCCCTCCACTTT.

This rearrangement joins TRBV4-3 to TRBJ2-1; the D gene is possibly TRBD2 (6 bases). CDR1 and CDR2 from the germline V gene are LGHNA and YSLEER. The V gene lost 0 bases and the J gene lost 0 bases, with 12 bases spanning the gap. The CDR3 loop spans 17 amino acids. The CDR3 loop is CASSQDREGGSYNEQFF. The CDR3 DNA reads TGCGCCAGCAGCCAAGACCGCGAGGGAGGCTCCTACAATGAGCAGTTCTTC.

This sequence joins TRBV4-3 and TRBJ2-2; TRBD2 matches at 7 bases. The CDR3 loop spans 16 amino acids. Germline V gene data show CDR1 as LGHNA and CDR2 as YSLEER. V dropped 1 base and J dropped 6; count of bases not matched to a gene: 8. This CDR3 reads CASSQGTGGVAGELFF. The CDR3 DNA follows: TGCGCCAGCAGCCAAGGCACTGGGGGGGTGGCCGGGGAGCTGTTTTTT.

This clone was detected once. This chain's CDR3 is CASSRVAGQEHEKLFF. Written as DNA, the CDR3 is TGCGCCAGCAGCCGCGTAGCGGGCCAGGAGCATGAAAAACTGTTTTTT. The chain uses TRBV4-3 and TRBJ1-4; D remains ambiguous. Trimming removed 4 bases at V and 6 bases at J, with 18 bases between. The CDR3 runs to 16 residues. Germline V gene data show CDR1 as LGHNA and CDR2 as YSLEER.

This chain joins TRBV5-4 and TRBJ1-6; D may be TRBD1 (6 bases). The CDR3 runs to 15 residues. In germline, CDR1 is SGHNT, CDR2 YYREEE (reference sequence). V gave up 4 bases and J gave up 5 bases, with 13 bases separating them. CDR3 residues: CASSLMGANNSPLHF. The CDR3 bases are TGTGCCAGCAGCCTTATGGGGGCTAATAATTCACCCCTCCACTTT.

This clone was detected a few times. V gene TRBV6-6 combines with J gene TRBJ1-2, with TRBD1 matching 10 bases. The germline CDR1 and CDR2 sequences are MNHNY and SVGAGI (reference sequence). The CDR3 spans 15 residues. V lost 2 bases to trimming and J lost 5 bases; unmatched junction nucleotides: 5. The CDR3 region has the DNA TGTGCCAGCAGTTACCGGGACAGGGGAGAATATGGCTACACCTTC. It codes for CASSYRDRGEYGYTF.

The chain's CDR3 is CASSFREAGANVLTF. The DNA for the CDR3 is TGCGCCAGCAGCTTCAGGGAGGCTGGGGCCAACGTCCTGACTTTC. The chain joins TRBV5-1 to TRBJ2-6, with D possibly TRBD2 on 6 matching bases. V was trimmed by 2 bases and J by 2 bases, leaving 8 bases between them. The V gene's germline CDR1 is SGHRS and CDR2 YFSETQ. This CDR3 comprises 15 residues.

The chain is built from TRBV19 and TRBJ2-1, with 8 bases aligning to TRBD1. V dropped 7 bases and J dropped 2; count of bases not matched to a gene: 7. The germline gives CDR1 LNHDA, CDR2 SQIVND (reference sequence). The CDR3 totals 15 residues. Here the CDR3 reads CASTGPGGAYNEQFF. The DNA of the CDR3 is TGTGCCAGTACCGGACCAGGGGGCGCCTACAATGAGCAGTTCTTC.

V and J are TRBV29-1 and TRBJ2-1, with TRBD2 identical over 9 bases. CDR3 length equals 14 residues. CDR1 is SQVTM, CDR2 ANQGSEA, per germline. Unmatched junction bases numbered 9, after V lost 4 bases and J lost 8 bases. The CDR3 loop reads CSVVAVREGDEQFF. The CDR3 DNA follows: TGCAGCGTTGTAGCTGTGCGGGAGGGCGATGAGCAGTTCTTC.